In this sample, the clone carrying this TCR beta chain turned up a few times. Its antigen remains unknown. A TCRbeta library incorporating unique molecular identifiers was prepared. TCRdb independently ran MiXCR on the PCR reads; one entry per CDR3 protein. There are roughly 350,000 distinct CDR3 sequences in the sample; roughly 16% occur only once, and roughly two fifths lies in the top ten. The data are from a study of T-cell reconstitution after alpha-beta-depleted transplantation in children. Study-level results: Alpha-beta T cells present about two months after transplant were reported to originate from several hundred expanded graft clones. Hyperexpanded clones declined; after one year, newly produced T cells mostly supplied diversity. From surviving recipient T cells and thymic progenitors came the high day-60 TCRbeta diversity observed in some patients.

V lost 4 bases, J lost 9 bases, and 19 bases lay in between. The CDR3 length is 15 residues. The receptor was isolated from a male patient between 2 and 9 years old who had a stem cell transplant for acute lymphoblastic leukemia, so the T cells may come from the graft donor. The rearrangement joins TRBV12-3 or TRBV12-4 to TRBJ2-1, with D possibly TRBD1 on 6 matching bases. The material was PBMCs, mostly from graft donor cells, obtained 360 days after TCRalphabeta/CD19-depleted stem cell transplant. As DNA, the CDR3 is TGTGCCAGCAGTTCGGGGCAGGGGCAATACGGTGAGCAGTTCTTC. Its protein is CASSSGQGQYGEQFF.